The clone carrying this T cell receptor beta chain has a handful of counts. What it binds is unknown. Other DNA sequences within the sample encode an identical CDR3. Both 60 Vbeta primers and 13 Jbeta primers went into the PCR. Per the study methods: As a later analysis found, there were 70 million to 100 million unique TCR beta chains, of which roughly 11 million were shared. Here immunoSEQ multiplex PCR was the method, and the copy in TCRdb shows in-frame clones only, minus some. V, J and clone size were drawn from that table, and D and trimming were deduced from the DNA. Among 100,000 to 150,000 clones listed, around 79% were seen once. These data belong to a study of cytomegalovirus exposure and HLA in healthy donors. Study-wide findings and caveats: Among TCR beta chains, those listed as cytomegalovirus-associated numbered around 180.

Likely unrecorded immune exposures existed in these nominally healthy donors. Between the trimmed V and J ends, which lost 3 bases and 5 bases, there was a span of 7 bases. There are 12 residues in the CDR3. The germline CDR1 and CDR2 sequences are MNHEY and SMNVEV (reference sequence). The TCR was taken from a middle-aged woman in good health and CMV-seropositive. This chain joins TRBV27 and TRBJ1-1; D is possibly TRBD1 (5 bases). Sequencing was performed on PBMCs. The CDR3 protein is CASSFRGTEAFF. The CDR3 DNA is TGTGCCAGCAGTTTCCGGGGGACTGAAGCTTTCTTT.